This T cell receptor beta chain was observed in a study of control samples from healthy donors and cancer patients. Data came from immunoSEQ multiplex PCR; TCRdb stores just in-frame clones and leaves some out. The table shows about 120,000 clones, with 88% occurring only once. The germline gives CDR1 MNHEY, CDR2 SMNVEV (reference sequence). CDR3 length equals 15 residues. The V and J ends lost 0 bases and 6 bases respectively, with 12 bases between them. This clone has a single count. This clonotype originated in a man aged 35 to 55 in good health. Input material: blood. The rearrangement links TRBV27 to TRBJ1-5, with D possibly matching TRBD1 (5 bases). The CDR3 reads CASSLSNAGTQPQHF. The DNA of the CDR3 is TGTGCCAGCAGTTTATCGAATGCAGGGACTCAGCCCCAGCATTTT.